Reported below is one T cell receptor beta chain. The antigen is undetermined. The data stem from a study of T cell responses to AZD1222 COVID-19 vaccine. The repertoire was sequenced with immunoSEQ multiplex PCR; TCRdb's copy has only in-frame clones and lacks some. The data hold some 130,000 clones, with over 75% observed a single time. Study observations and caveats: Epitopes outside B.1.351 and B.1.1.7 mutated regions reportedly drew nearly half of spike TCRs.

The sequence was obtained from an adult who received the MenACWY meningococcal vaccine as a control. The material sequenced was peripheral blood, taken 28 days after the second dose of the MenACWY control vaccine.

CDR3 coding DNA: TGTGCCAGTACCCGTGGTGGAGGGCAGGCTGGCTACACCTTC. It codes for CASTRGGGQAGYTF. V usage is TRBV19 and J usage is TRBJ1-2; no clear D gene. Germline CDR1 reads LNHDA; CDR2 reads SQIVND (reference sequence). CDR3 length equals 14 residues. The V and J ends lost 7 bases and 7 bases respectively, with 19 bases between them. Looking up the rest from reference TRBV19 and TRBJ1-2 gives the full variable domain: DGGITQSPKYLFRKEGQNVTLSCEQNLNHDAMYWYRQDPGQGLRLIYYSQIVNDFQKGDIAEGYSVSREKKESFPLTVTSAQKNPTAFYLCASTRGGGQAGYTFGSGTRLTVV.